This passage covers 4 T cell receptor beta chains from one sample sequenced in a study of T cell responses to AZD1222 COVID-19 vaccine. Repertoires were generated with immunoSEQ multiplex PCR, while TCRdb's copy carries only in-frame clones and drops some. Found here are 100,000 to 150,000 clones, about 91% of them singletons; the top ten hold 1.5% to 2%. The sequencing used peripheral blood, collected 28 days after the second AZD1222 dose. All receptors derive from an adult who received the AZD1222 COVID-19 vaccine.

V gene TRBV5-1 combines with J gene TRBJ2-1; TRBD1 is a possible D gene (5 bases). The CDR3 is made up of 15 amino acids. Per germline, CDR1 SGHRS and CDR2 YFSETQ. Trimming cost V 4 bases and J 0 bases, with 11 bases left between them. This chain's CDR3 is CASSIQGASYNEQFF. The CDR3 DNA sequence: TGCGCCAGCAGCATCCAAGGGGCCTCCTACAATGAGCAGTTCTTC.

V usage is TRBV2 and J usage is TRBJ2-1, with D possibly TRBD2 on 6 matching bases. V lost 8 bases to trimming and J lost 2 bases, with 13 bases between them. This CDR3 is built from 14 residues. Germline CDR1 is SNHLY and CDR2 is FYNNEI. CDR3 region: CASGRTGAYNEQFF. The CDR3 nucleotides are TGTGCCAGCGGAAGGACGGGGGCCTACAATGAGCAGTTCTTC.

This chain joins TRBV2 and TRBJ1-5, with 7 bases matching TRBD1. The length of the CDR3 is 15 residues. The germline V gene has CDR1 SNHLY and CDR2 FYNNEI. V lost 0 bases and J lost 7; bases outside the gene matches: 6. The CDR3 coding sequence is TGTGCCAGCAGTGAAGCGGGGACAGCGGGGCAGCCCCAGCATTTT. Translation: CASSEAGTAGQPQHF.

In nucleotides, the CDR3 is TGTGCCAGCAGCTTAGGCCAGGGGTACAATGAGCAGTTCTTC. Protein product: CASSLGQGYNEQFF. The rearrangement links TRBV11-3 to TRBJ2-1; perhaps TRBD1 as D (6 bases). The CDR3 is 14 residues long. V dropped 1 base and J dropped 4 bases, with 8 bases sitting between them. Germline-derived CDR1 and CDR2 are SGHNT and YENEEA.